One and the same sample provided the 20 T cell receptor beta chains below, sequenced in a study of blood T cell repertoires in COVID-19. Profiled with immunoSEQ multiplex PCR; TCRdb holds only in-frame clones, not every one. The data contain 150,000 to 200,000 clones, approximately 80% of them singletons. The sample was PBMCs or T cells enriched from blood (not recorded which). The receptors here all came from a man aged 50 or older who had recovered from COVID-19.

This chain connects TRBV5-1 to TRBJ2-5; 8 nucleotides agree with TRBD2. V was clipped by 0 bases and J by 0 bases; unmatched bases: 10. There are 18 residues in the CDR3. The V gene's germline CDR1 is SGHRS and CDR2 YFSETQ. This CDR3 is CASSLAGFSGGYQETQYF. The CDR3 DNA sequence: TGCGCCAGCAGCTTGGCAGGGTTCAGCGGGGGTTACCAAGAGACCCAGTACTTC.

J is TRBJ2-1 and V is TRBV19, with TRBD2 matching over 8 bases. The CDR3 is made up of 16 amino acids. The V gene end was trimmed by 5 bases and the J gene end by 3 bases; junction bases not matched to a gene: 9. Looked up from germline, CDR1 is LNHDA and CDR2 is SQIVND (reference sequence). CDR3 in DNA: TGTGCCAGTAGTGAAGTAGCGGGAAAGCACTACAATGAGCAGTTCTTC. Protein product: CASSEVAGKHYNEQFF.

Only one count was recorded for this clone. The chain joins TRBV19 to TRBJ2-7; D may be TRBD1 (6 bases). Germline loops: CDR1 LNHDA, CDR2 SQIVND (reference sequence). This CDR3 spans 15 amino acids. Trimming took 2 bases from V and 3 from J, leaving 14 bases between them. CDR3 protein: CASSISDRLNYEQYF. The CDR3 DNA sequence: TGTGCCAGTAGTATATCAGACAGGCTGAACTACGAGCAGTACTTC.

The CDR3 is CASSPSGVTYEQYF. The CDR3 region has the DNA TGTGCCAGCAGCCCTTCCGGGGTTACCTACGAGCAGTACTTC. The genes are TRBV5-4 and TRBJ2-7; D is perhaps TRBD2 (5 bases). Trimming left V 4 bases short and J 2 bases short, with 13 bases between. CDR1 and CDR2 from the germline V gene are SGHNT and YYREEE (reference sequence). The CDR3 totals 14 residues.

The chain links TRBV7-2 to TRBJ1-1; 7 nucleotides align to TRBD1. CDR1 SGHTA and CDR2 FQGNSA come from the germline V gene. This CDR3 region has 14 residues. Trimming removed 5 bases from V and 0 bases from J; junction bases left unmatched: 3. In DNA form, the CDR3 reads TGTGCCAGCAGCCCGGGACAGATGAACACTGAAGCTTTCTTT. Residues: CASSPGQMNTEAFF.

The CDR3 region is CSASPPDRAFNEKLFF. The CDR3 DNA sequence: TGCAGTGCTAGTCCCCCGGACAGGGCGTTTAATGAAAAACTGTTTTTT. V and J are TRBV20-1 and TRBJ1-4; 8 bases are shared with TRBD1. The V gene's germline CDR1 is DFQATT and CDR2 SNEGSKA (reference sequence). This CDR3 contains 16 residues. J gave up 4 bases and V 3 bases, and 10 bases lay outside the gene matches.

The DNA for the CDR3 is TGTGCCAGCAGCAATCGACAGAAAGAGACCCAGTACTTC. Its protein product is CASSNRQKETQYF. This chain joins TRBV7-9 and TRBJ2-5; D might be TRBD1 (5 bases). V dropped 5 bases and J dropped 3 bases, with 10 bases sitting between them. The germline CDR1 and CDR2 sequences are SEHNR and FQNEAQ (reference sequence). The CDR3 is 13 residues long. Full variable domain (outside the CDR3, taken from reference TRBV7-9 and TRBJ2-5): DTGVSQNPRHKITKRGQNVTFRCDPISEHNRLYWYRQTLGQGPEFLTYFQNEAQLEKSRLLSDRFSAERPKGSFSTLEIQRTEQGDSAMYLCASSNRQKETQYFGPGTRLLVL.

The rearrangement uses TRBV7-3 and TRBJ2-3; 9 bases map to TRBD1. This CDR3 region has 15 residues. Trimming removed 5 bases from V and 3 bases from J; junction bases left unmatched: 6. Germline CDR1 is SGHTA and CDR2 is FQGTGA. This CDR3 reads CASSPGQGRTDTQYF. Here the CDR3 DNA reads TGTGCCAGCAGCCCCGGACAGGGGAGGACAGATACGCAGTATTTT.

This sequence joins TRBV7-2 and TRBJ2-1; D gene uncertain. Germline CDR1 SGHTA, CDR2 FQGNSA. The CDR3 is 15 residues long. Trimming removed 5 bases from V and 4 bases from J, with 15 bases in between. The CDR3, as DNA: TGTGCCAGCAGCGCCTCACTCGCCCGTTACAATGAGCAGTTCTTC. It specifies CASSASLARYNEQFF.

The rearrangement links TRBV15 to TRBJ2-7, with 9 bases that match TRBD1. After removal of 3 bases from V and 3 bases from J, the junction contained 0 bases not matched to a gene. Germline lookup yields CDR1 LNHNV and CDR2 YYDKDF (reference sequence). CDR3 length: 13 amino acids. The CDR3 is CATSRTGGYEQYF. CDR3 in DNA: TGTGCCACCAGCAGGACAGGGGGCTACGAGCAGTACTTC.

The rearrangement uses TRBV4-2 and TRBJ2-2; D remains unclear. Germline values: CDR1 LGHNA, CDR2 YNFKEQ. CDR3 length: 15 amino acids. V was trimmed by 0 bases and J by 5 bases, leaving 10 bases between them. The CDR3 DNA follows: TGTGCCAGCAGCCAAGATATCAGGCAGACCGGGGAGCTGTTTTTT. It specifies CASSQDIRQTGELFF.

The rearrangement links TRBV28 to TRBJ1-2; D remains ambiguous. The ends were cut back, 2 bases at V and 4 bases at J, with 11 bases in the middle. The CDR3 length is 14 residues. The V gene's germline CDR1 is MDHEN and CDR2 SYDVKM. CDR3 nucleotide sequence: TGTGCCAGCAGTTTAGAGAACAGCATCTATGGCTACACCTTC. This codes for CASSLENSIYGYTF.

This clone was found a few times. V is TRBV28 and J is TRBJ1-1, with 9 bases matching TRBD1. J gave up 0 bases and V 3 bases, and 2 bases lay outside the gene matches. The V gene's germline CDR1 is MDHEN and CDR2 SYDVKM. This CDR3 contains 15 residues. The CDR3 nucleotides are TGTGCCAGCAGTTTTACAGGGGGCCTGAACACTGAAGCTTTCTTT. This encodes CASSFTGGLNTEAFF.

With regard to this clone: Additional DNA sequences in this sample encode the identical CDR3. The V gene is TRBV28, the J gene TRBJ1-1; D is possibly TRBD1 (6 bases). Germline CDR1 reads MDHEN; CDR2 reads SYDVKM. The CDR3 spans 13 residues. The ends were cut back, 1 base at V and 4 bases at J, with 7 bases in the middle. CDR3 DNA: TGTGCCAGCAGTTTATCCAGGGGCACTGAAGCTTTCTTT. It encodes CASSLSRGTEAFF.

This chain joins TRBV6-1 and TRBJ2-7; 7 nucleotides align to TRBD1. CDR1 and CDR2 (germline): MNHNS, SASEGT. The V segment lost 1 base and the J segment 3 bases; nucleotides outside the gene matches: 3. CDR3 length: 14 amino acids. Here the CDR3 DNA reads TGTGCCAGCAGTGAAGTCCCAGGGGGCTACGAGCAGTACTTC. It codes for CASSEVPGGYEQYF.

V gene TRBV5-1 combines with J gene TRBJ1-2; TRBD1 aligns across 8 bases. CDR3 length: 16 residues. Germline assignment: CDR1 SGHRS and CDR2 YFSETQ. With 0 bases clipped from V and 4 bases from J, the junction kept 8 bases outside the gene matches. The CDR3 region is CASSLGGLGQGYGYTF. The CDR3 coding sequence is TGCGCCAGCAGCTTGGGGGGCCTAGGACAGGGCTATGGCTACACCTTC.

This rearrangement joins TRBV28 to TRBJ1-3; no reliable D call. The germline V gene encodes CDR1 MDHEN and CDR2 SYDVKM. The CDR3 runs to 14 residues. Trimming took 4 bases from V and 3 from J, leaving 10 bases between them. CDR3 DNA: TGTGCCAGCAGTTCCGGGTATTTTGGAAACACCATATATTTT. Translated: CASSSGYFGNTIYF.

This clone was seen a single time. The V gene is TRBV3-1 (or the pseudogene TRBV3-2), the J gene TRBJ2-4; no clear D. Germline values: CDR1 LGHDT, CDR2 YNNKEL (reference sequence). Trimming cost V 3 bases and J 0 bases, with 9 bases left between them. The CDR3 has 15 amino acids. DNA of the CDR3: TGTGCCAGCAGCCATCCCGGAGTAGCCAAAAACATTCAGTACTTC. Its protein is CASSHPGVAKNIQYF.

CDR3 sequence reads: CASRPVSGRATGELFF. The CDR3 nucleotides are TGTGCCAGCAGGCCCGTTAGCGGGAGAGCCACCGGGGAGCTGTTTTTT. This chain uses TRBV27 with TRBJ2-2; 9 bases match TRBD2. This CDR3 has 16 amino acids. With V trimmed by 6 bases and J by 4 bases, 9 bases remained unmatched. Germline-derived CDR1 and CDR2 are MNHEY and SMNVEV (reference sequence).

The table lists this clone with a count of one. V is TRBV21-1 and J is TRBJ1-5. TRBV21-1 is described as a pseudogene. The CDR3 has 12 amino acids. The CDR3 nucleotides read TGTGCCAGCCCGGGCCGGGGTCAGCCCCAGCATTTT. Translated, it gives CASPGRGQPQHF.